Reported below is one TCR beta chain. This sample stems from a study of blood T cell repertoires in COVID-19. Turning to the study itself: COVID-19 samples collected from the United States, Italy and Spain covered acute and convalescent phases.

The germline gives CDR1 LNHDA, CDR2 SQIVND (reference sequence). CDR3 length: 12 amino acids. The ends lost 5 bases at V and 8 bases at J; junction bases unmatched: 5. In the original workflow: Amplification of reference gene primers was used by the study to estimate nucleated cell counts. TCRdb's copy holds only in-frame clones and misses some; the assay was immunoSEQ multiplex PCR. V and J calls and clone size are given by that table; D and trimming were obtained from the DNA. The sample has approximately 80,000 clones; 70% to 90% are singletons. Seattle researchers signed up patients amid active infection and tracked them longitudinally.

The V call is TRBV19, the J call TRBJ1-1, with 7 bases aligning to TRBD1. The sequencing input was peripheral blood. This clonotype was sampled from a woman aged 80 or over with COVID-19, enrolled during active disease. This CDR3 is CASSFSQGEAFF. DNA for the CDR3: TGTGCCAGTAGTTTTTCACAGGGGGAAGCTTTCTTT.